These 18 T cell receptor beta chains originate from one sample sequenced in a study of molecular identifiers for immune sequencing clone quantification. MiXCR was run by TCRdb on the PCR reads, yielding one entry per CDR3 protein. This table has just over 35,000 distinct CDR3 sequences, 15% to 20% appearing once. Sequencing was performed on naive CD8+ T cells from blood, with Jurkat cell RNA spiked in. The subset: FACS-sorted CD8+CD4-CCR7+CD45RA+ naive T cells. Receptors were obtained from a human donor in good health. Some libraries in this study had Jurkat cell RNA spiked in.

This clonotype was seen repeatedly, ten times or more. DNA of the CDR3: TGTGCCAGCAGCCCGCCGACCGGGACAACAACAGATACGCAGTATTTT. This gives the protein CASSPPTGTTTDTQYF. The chain carries TRBV9 and TRBJ2-3; weak D call: TRBD1 (6 bases). The CDR3 consists of 16 residues. Germline V lookup: CDR1 SGDLS, CDR2 YYNGEE. Trimming shortened V by 4 bases and J by 3 bases, and 18 bases separated the two germline ends.

With respect to this clonotype: Being one base from a much bigger clone, this may be a read error. J is TRBJ1-1 and V is TRBV30; D remains unclear. Germline V lookup: CDR1 GTSNPN, CDR2 SVGIG (reference sequence). This CDR3 is 13 amino acids long. This chain's CDR3 is CARSVSRRAEAFF. CDR3 in DNA: TGTGCCCGGAGTGTATCGAGGAGGGCTGAAGCTTTCTTT. The whole variable domain, remainder taken from reference TRBV30 and TRBJ1-1, is SQTIHQWPATLVQPVGSPLSLECTVEGTSNPNLYWYRQAAGRGLQLLFYSVGIGQISSEVPQNLSASRPQDRQFILSSKKLLLSDSGFYLCARSVSRRAEAFFGQGTRLTVV.

At least ten counts were recorded for this clonotype. The V and J genes are TRBV14 and TRBJ2-1; 9 positions match TRBD2. Germline values: CDR1 SGHDN, CDR2 FVKESK. V lost 3 bases and J lost 6; bases outside the gene matches: 6. The CDR3 contains 15 residues. The CDR3 sequence is CASSQGTSRLNEQFF. CDR3 nucleotides: TGTGCCAGCAGCCAGGGGACTAGCCGCCTCAATGAGCAGTTCTTC.

Of note for this clonotype: A clone one base away is much larger, so this may be a read error. J is TRBJ2-7 and V is TRBV28; D is undetermined. The length of the CDR3 is 14 residues. Looked up from germline, CDR1 is MDHEN and CDR2 is SYDVKM. The CDR3 DNA reads as TGTGCCAGCAGTCAATCCCAGAGCTCCTACGAGCAGTGCTTC. As protein: CASSQSQSSYEQCF.

This clonotype was seen ten or more times. The rearrangement uses TRBV9 and TRBJ2-7, with 7 bases that match TRBD1. The length of the CDR3 is 15 residues. Germline CDR1 and CDR2: SGDLS and YYNGEE. J was trimmed by 3 bases and V by 1 base; bases with no gene match: 7. The CDR3 here is CASSVTPGQIYEQYF. The CDR3 nucleotides read TGTGCCAGCAGCGTAACCCCGGGACAGATCTACGAGCAGTACTTC.

Comment on this clonotype: A read error is possible here, since a much larger clone lies one base away. In DNA, the CDR3 is TGTGCCTGCAGTTTCCTAGGGTCGGCCTACGAGCAGTACTTC. Translating gives CACSFLGSAYEQYF. This chain connects TRBV28 to TRBJ2-7; D is undetermined. This CDR3 has 14 amino acids. Looked up from germline, CDR1 is MDHEN and CDR2 is SYDVKM. The variable domain in full, with the rest retrieved from reference TRBV28 and TRBJ2-7, is DVKVTQSSRYLVKRTGEKVFLECVQDMDHENMFWYRQDPGLGLRLIYFSYDVKMKEKGDIPEGYSVSREKKERFSLILESASTNQTSMYLCACSFLGSAYEQYFGPGTRLTVT.

This clonotype was observed a handful of times. This sequence joins TRBV27 and TRBJ2-1; 9 bases align to TRBD2. CDR1 is MNHEY and CDR2 is SMNVEV in the germline V gene (reference sequence). V shed 5 bases and J 0 bases; nucleotides not matched to a gene: 2. The CDR3 is 15 amino acids. The DNA for the CDR3 is TGTGCCAGCAGTATTAGCGGGAGCTCCTACAATGAGCAGTTCTTC. This translates into CASSISGSSYNEQFF.

The chain is built from TRBV7-9 and TRBJ2-5; D might be TRBD1 (6 bases). The CDR3 is 17 residues long. V lost 6 bases, J lost 5 bases, and 25 bases lay in between. CDR1 SEHNR and CDR2 FQNEAQ come from the germline V gene (reference sequence). The CDR3 spells CASSGFSPGHRLETQYF. CDR3 nucleotides: TGTGCCAGCAGTGGTTTTTCTCCGGGACATCGACTGGAGACCCAGTACTTC.

The rearrangement joins TRBV13 to TRBJ1-1, with a weak D call TRBD1 (6 bases). Germline V gene data show CDR1 as PRHDT and CDR2 as FYEKMQ (reference sequence). V was clipped by 4 bases and J by 10 bases, with 16 bases between them. This CDR3 spans 13 amino acids. This CDR3 reads CASSSQTGAGAFF. The CDR3 nucleotides are TGTGCCAGCAGCTCTCAAACGGGGGCCGGAGCTTTCTTT.

Comment on this clonotype: This could be a read error, since a much larger clone is one nucleotide away. This rearrangement joins TRBV19 to TRBJ2-1, with 7 bases fitting TRBD1. The CDR3 runs to 15 residues. Germline CDR1 and CDR2: LNHDA and SQIVND (reference sequence). The CDR3 DNA reads as TGTGCCGGTAGTATAGGAGGACAGGTCAACAATGAGCAGTTCTTC. Amino acids: CAGSIGGQVNNEQFF.

At least ten counts were recorded for this clonotype. This sequence joins TRBV4-3 and TRBJ2-6; D gene unclear. The V end lost 4 bases, the J end lost 2 bases, and 15 bases lay between the germline ends. The CDR3 length is 17 residues. The germline V gene encodes CDR1 LGHNA and CDR2 YSLEER. CDR3 nucleotides: TGCGCCAGCAGCCCCAATTCTGGAACCCCTGGGGCCAACGTCCTGACTTTC. Its protein is CASSPNSGTPGANVLTF.

This clonotype was seen many times. V usage is TRBV20-1 and J usage is TRBJ1-5, with 9 bases fitting TRBD1. Losses at the gene ends were 6 bases for V and 5 bases for J; bases not matched to a gene: 8. This CDR3 comprises 14 residues. The germline V gene encodes CDR1 DFQATT and CDR2 SNEGSKA (reference sequence). CDR3 nucleotides: TGCAGTGCGAGCGGACAGGGGTCCTATCAGCCCCAGCATTTT. Translation: CSASGQGSYQPQHF.

This clonotype was detected ten times or more. V is TRBV11-2 and J is TRBJ2-3, with a weak D call TRBD2 (6 bases). The CDR3 runs 16 residues. In germline, CDR1 is SGHAT, CDR2 FQNNGV. With 1 base removed from V and 3 bases from J, the gap between germline ends came to 14 bases. The CDR3 nucleotides are TGTGCCAGCAGCTTAGCTGTACGGGAGTGGACAGATACGCAGTATTTT. This sequence encodes CASSLAVREWTDTQYF.

This clonotype was picked up a small number of times. One end of the junction varies from germline; a read error may be responsible. The rearrangement uses TRBV28 and TRBJ1-5, with 8 bases matching TRBD1. The germline CDR1 and CDR2 sequences are MDHEN and SYDVKM. The CDR3 totals 18 residues. The CDR3 sequence: CASSLWGQALGSNQPQHF. The DNA of the CDR3 is TGTGCCAGCAGCTTATGGGGACAGGCATTAGGGAGCAATCAGCCCCAGCATTTT.

This clonotype was counted only a few times. This rearrangement joins TRBV4-3 to TRBJ2-7; possible D gene TRBD2, 7 bases. The V gene's germline CDR1 is LGHNA and CDR2 YSLEER. The V gene lost 1 base and the J gene lost 4 bases, with 26 bases spanning the gap. There are 19 residues in the CDR3. The DNA for the CDR3 is TGCGCCAGCAGCCAAGCCTGGGGAGGGGGGGGTGGTGTTGGTTACGAGCAGTACTTC. Protein: CASSQAWGGGGGVGYEQYF.

This clonotype is medium-sized. The chain is built from TRBV6-5 and TRBJ2-1; 8 bases are shared with TRBD1. V lost 3 bases to trimming and J lost 8 bases; unmatched junction nucleotides: 6. The CDR3 has 14 residues. Germline loops: CDR1 MNHEY, CDR2 SVGAGI. The CDR3 nucleotides read TGTGCCAGCAGTTATCGATCAGGGGGCGATGAGCAGTTCTTC. It encodes CASSYRSGGDEQFF.

This clonotype was detected many times. The rearrangement links TRBV29-1 to TRBJ1-1; no clear D gene. This CDR3 contains 11 residues. The germline CDR1 and CDR2 sequences are SQVTM and ANQGSEA. Trimming left V 2 bases short and J 6 bases short, with 7 bases between. DNA for the CDR3: TGCAGCGTTGAACGATCTGCTGAAGCTTTCTTT. This sequence encodes CSVERSAEAFF.

Note on this clonotype: This may be a read error, as it is one base from a much larger clone. DNA of the CDR3: TGTGCCAGTTCCCCGACACAAACCTACGAGCAGTACTTC. Its protein product is CASSPTQTYEQYF. This chain links TRBV19 with TRBJ2-7; D gene ambiguous. V lost 8 bases and J lost 2, with 13 bases in between. Germline values: CDR1 LNHDA, CDR2 SQIVND (reference sequence). The CDR3 is made up of 13 amino acids.